Presented here are 27 T cell receptor beta chains from one specimen sequenced in a study of blood T cells in healthy people across ages. A second PCR of roughly 6 to 12 cycles used a sample-barcoded 5' primer and a J-beta primer mix. Each CDR3 protein gets one entry after TCRdb re-called the 5' RACE reads with MiXCR. The table has hundreds of thousands of distinct CDR3 sequences, roughly 50% seen once; the top ten hold about 32%. Sequencing was done on a sample of blood. The source is a woman in her sixties in good health.

This clonotype was observed a few times. This sequence joins TRBV12-3 or TRBV12-4 and TRBJ2-7; TRBD1 might be the D (6 bases). Trimming took off 5 bases at V and 3 bases at J, with 20 bases between the two ends. The CDR3 totals 16 residues. This CDR3 reads CASSAGPRTGHYEQYF. CDR3 bases: TGTGCCAGCAGTGCCGGCCCACGGACGGGACACTACGAGCAGTACTTC.

The chain is built from TRBV12-3 or TRBV12-4 and TRBJ1-2, with 8 positions matching TRBD1. The CDR3 has 14 residues. J gave up 5 bases and V 7 bases, and 9 bases lay outside the gene matches. The CDR3 reads CASTPGQGPYGYTF. The CDR3 coding sequence is TGTGCCAGCACCCCCGGACAGGGACCTTATGGCTACACCTTC.

The chain carries TRBV30 and TRBJ1-4, with D possibly being TRBD1 (6 bases). The germline gives CDR1 GTSNPN, CDR2 SVGIG (reference sequence). Trimming removed 5 bases from V and 6 bases from J, with 16 bases in between. CDR3 length: 14 residues. CDR3 in amino acids: CAWDNRALDEKLFF. As DNA, the CDR3 is TGTGCCTGGGACAACAGGGCGTTAGATGAAAAACTGTTTTTT.

This clonotype came up once. J is TRBJ1-1 and V is TRBV29-1, with D perhaps matching TRBD1 (5 bases). CDR3 size: 12 residues. The germline V gene has CDR1 SQVTM and CDR2 ANQGSEA. V shed 4 bases and J shed 4 bases, with 10 bases lying between them. The CDR3 bases are TGCAGCGTTGTGGTTCAGGGCACTGAAGCTTTCTTT. Translation gives CSVVVQGTEAFF.

The chain uses TRBV20-1 and TRBJ2-7; TRBD2 agrees at 10 bases. Germline V CDR1 and CDR2: DFQATT, SNEGSKA (reference sequence). CDR3 length: 14 amino acids. Trimming at V came to 3 bases and at J to 1 base, leaving 3 bases not matched to a gene. CDR3 sequence: CSASSGRASYEQYF. CDR3 sequence (DNA): TGCAGTGCTAGCAGCGGGAGGGCATCCTACGAGCAGTACTTC.

This clonotype was detected a few times. A junction end diverges from the germline sequence, so it may reflect a read error. This sequence joins TRBV12-3 or TRBV12-4 and TRBJ2-3; 7 bases fit TRBD2. The CDR3 extends over 16 amino acids. The DNA for the CDR3 is TGTGCCAGCAGCCCATCAAGCGGGGTGAACACAGATATGCAGTATTTT. Translating it yields CASSPSSGVNTDMQYF.

This clonotype was found many times. The chain is built from TRBV20-1 and TRBJ1-1; unclear D gene. With 0 bases removed from V and 1 base from J, the gap between germline ends came to 9 bases. Germline V gene data show CDR1 as DFQATT and CDR2 as SNEGSKA (reference sequence). This CDR3 region has 14 residues. In DNA, the CDR3 is TGCAGTGCTAGAGAGGCCGGGAAGAACACTGAAGCTTTCTTT. Residues: CSAREAGKNTEAFF.

This chain's CDR3 is CSHTSRTARYEQYF. For the CDR3, the DNA is TGCAGCCACACCTCTCGGACAGCCCGCTACGAGCAGTACTTC. The chain recombines TRBV29-1 with TRBJ2-7; D is possibly TRBD1 (6 bases). Germline V gene sequence: CDR1 SQVTM, CDR2 ANQGSEA. Trimming stripped 8 bases from V and 3 bases from J, with 20 bases between. This CDR3 has 14 amino acids.

This clonotype was seen at least ten times. The gene calls are TRBV24-1 and TRBJ2-3; 14 nucleotides match TRBD2. With V trimmed by 4 bases and J by 2 bases, 7 bases remained unmatched. CDR3 length: 18 residues. The germline gives CDR1 KGHDR, CDR2 SFDVKD. This CDR3 is CATSDSRLAGGTTDTQYF. DNA for the CDR3: TGTGCCACCAGTGACTCCCGACTAGCGGGAGGGACCACAGATACGCAGTATTTT.

The chain carries TRBV27 and TRBJ2-7, with 10 positions matching TRBD1. CDR1 and CDR2 from the germline V gene are MNHEY and SMNVEV (reference sequence). This CDR3 has 14 amino acids. V shed 5 bases, J shed 4 bases, and the junction held 5 bases outside the gene matches. The CDR3 DNA sequence: TGTGCCAGCAGTGTTGGGGACAGGGGTTACGAGCAGTACTTC. Protein sequence: CASSVGDRGYEQYF.

The genes are TRBV10-3 and TRBJ2-5; 13 bases are a match to TRBD2. The junction had 8 bases not matched to a gene; V was cut back by 2 bases and J by 11 bases. This CDR3 has 15 amino acids. Germline CDR1 reads ENHRY; CDR2 reads SYGVKD. This CDR3 reads CAISEGLAGAGEQYF. In nucleotides, the CDR3 is TGTGCCATCAGTGAGGGACTAGCGGGAGCAGGTGAGCAGTACTTC.

This clonotype occurred a few times. The genes are TRBV14 and TRBJ2-5, with 11 bases lining up with TRBD2. The CDR3 sequence is 15 residues long. The V segment lost 3 bases and the J segment 5 bases; nucleotides outside the gene matches: 5. CDR1 and CDR2 (germline): SGHDN, FVKESK. The CDR3 loop is CASSHARTSGETQYF. The CDR3 DNA follows: TGTGCCAGCAGCCACGCGCGGACTAGCGGGGAGACCCAGTACTTC.

The CDR3 nucleotides are TGTGCCACCAGCAGAGGAGCACAGGGTCGCTACAATGAGCAGTTCTTC. Encoded protein: CATSRGAQGRYNEQFF. V and J are TRBV15 and TRBJ2-1; the D gene is possibly TRBD1 (6 bases). Per germline, CDR1 LNHNV and CDR2 YYDKDF (reference sequence). V was pared by 1 base and J by 3 bases, with 13 bases between. The length of the CDR3 is 16 residues. The full variable domain, rest sourced from reference TRBV15 and TRBJ2-1, is DAMVIQNPRYQVTQFGKPVTLSCSQTLNHNVMYWYQQKSSQAPKLLFHYYDKDFNNEADTPDNFQSRRPNTSFCFLDIRSPGLGDTAMYLCATSRGAQGRYNEQFFGPGTRLTVL.

This clonotype has only a few counts. This chain links TRBV6-2 or TRBV6-3 with TRBJ1-1, with 9 bases fitting TRBD1. Per the germline V gene, CDR1 is MNHEY and CDR2 is SVGEGT. This CDR3 contains 16 residues. Trimming cost V 6 bases and J 1 base; bases outside gene matches: 9. The CDR3 DNA reads TGTGCCAGCAGCTACCGACAGGGGGGAACGAACACTGAAGCTTTCTTT. Translated, it gives CASSYRQGGTNTEAFF.

The chain couples TRBV28 to TRBJ2-1; 8 bases are a match to TRBD1. Germline V gives CDR1 MDHEN, CDR2 SYDVKM. The V gene end was trimmed by 6 bases and the J gene end by 4 bases; junction bases not matched to a gene: 8. CDR3 length equals 15 residues. The CDR3 region has the DNA TGTGCCAGCAGCCCAACAGGGGGAGAGTACAATGAGCAGTTCTTC. It yields the protein CASSPTGGEYNEQFF.

J is TRBJ2-7 and V is TRBV6-1, with a weak D call TRBD2 (5 bases). Trimming removed 6 bases at V and 5 bases at J, with 11 bases between. The CDR3 has 12 amino acids. Germline assignment: CDR1 MNHNS and CDR2 SASEGT. CDR3 nucleotides: TGTGCCAGCAGGGGATCCGGGGACGAGCAGTACTTC. Its protein product is CASRGSGDEQYF.

The chain combines TRBV20-1 with TRBJ2-7; no clear D gene. Deletions cut 0 bases from V and 1 base from J, with 13 bases between. The CDR3 spans 15 residues. Germline CDR1 DFQATT, CDR2 SNEGSKA (reference sequence). The CDR3 loop reads CSARDSSQLSYEQYF. The CDR3 DNA is TGCAGTGCTAGAGATTCGAGCCAACTATCCTACGAGCAGTACTTC.

The chain has TRBV6-2 or TRBV6-3 and TRBJ1-2, with D tentatively TRBD1 (5 bases). In germline, CDR1 is MNHEY, CDR2 SVGEGT. This CDR3 has 15 amino acids. Trimming cost V 4 bases and J 6 bases, with 18 bases left between them. The CDR3 loop is CASSSPGRTPHGYTF. CDR3 nucleotides: TGTGCCAGCAGTTCTCCGGGACGGACCCCCCATGGCTACACCTTC.

This chain connects TRBV28 to TRBJ2-7; 11 bases line up with TRBD2. This CDR3 contains 15 residues. CDR1 and CDR2 from the germline V gene are MDHEN and SYDVKM. V lost 5 bases and J lost 10; bases outside the gene matches: 13. The CDR3 spells CASSRPGLAVVAQYF. In DNA, the CDR3 is TGTGCCAGCAGTCGCCCGGGACTAGCGGTTGTGGCCCAGTACTTC.

The chain has TRBV5-5 and TRBJ1-5, with no clear D. Deletions cut 0 bases from V and 5 bases from J, with 6 bases between. The CDR3 has 13 residues. Germline-derived CDR1 and CDR2 are SGHKS and YYEKEE (reference sequence). In nucleotides, the CDR3 is TGTGCCAGCAGCTTGGGAGTTGATCAGCCCCAGCATTTT. It is translated as CASSLGVDQPQHF.

This chain links TRBV14 with TRBJ2-3; D is unclear. The V end lost 1 base, the J end lost 2 bases, and 10 bases lay between the germline ends. The CDR3 covers 15 residues. Germline values: CDR1 SGHDN, CDR2 FVKESK. The CDR3 spells CASSQAGYNTDTQYF. Written as DNA, the CDR3 is TGTGCCAGCAGCCAAGCGGGTTATAACACAGATACGCAGTATTTT.

Regarding this clonotype: This may come from a read error, since a much larger clone is one base off. This CDR3 is CSAIGTSENEQYF. The CDR3 region has the DNA TGCAGTGCTATCGGGACTAGCGAAAACGAGCAGTACTTC. This chain links TRBV20-1 with TRBJ2-7; 10 bases agree with TRBD2. The CDR3 length is 13 residues. Germline V lookup: CDR1 DFQATT, CDR2 SNEGSKA (reference sequence). V lost 4 bases and J lost 5; bases outside the gene matches: 5.

This clonotype was picked up a small number of times. The genes are TRBV10-3 and TRBJ1-1; TRBD1 might be the D (5 bases). This CDR3 is 15 amino acids long. The ends were cut back, 11 bases at V and 5 bases at J, with 24 bases in the middle. Germline V gives CDR1 ENHRY, CDR2 SYGVKD. The CDR3 loop is CAPVRRQPGRTEAFF. CDR3 sequence (DNA): TGTGCCCCTGTAAGGAGACAGCCTGGAAGGACTGAAGCTTTCTTT.

This clonotype was picked up a small number of times. The chain joins TRBV29-1 to TRBJ2-5; 12 bases are a match to TRBD2. The V gene end was trimmed by 6 bases and the J gene end by 5 bases; junction bases not matched to a gene: 13. The CDR3 totals 16 residues. CDR1 is SQVTM and CDR2 is ANQGSEA in the germline V gene. CDR3 residues: CSVAHLAGGPEETQYF. The CDR3 nucleotides are TGCAGCGTGGCCCATCTAGCGGGAGGGCCGGAGGAGACCCAGTACTTC.

The V call is TRBV20-1, the J call TRBJ2-7, with 10 bases that match TRBD2. The CDR3 has 17 amino acids. Per germline, CDR1 DFQATT and CDR2 SNEGSKA (reference sequence). Trimming removed 0 bases from V and 7 bases from J; junction bases left unmatched: 15. CDR3 bases: TGCAGTGCTAGAGAGCGGGGAGCGGGAGGGGGTTACAATGAGCAGTACTTC. This encodes CSARERGAGGGYNEQYF.

J is TRBJ2-7 and V is TRBV6-2 or TRBV6-3, with 9 nucleotides matching TRBD2. J lost 4 bases, V lost 4 bases, and 8 bases had no gene match. The CDR3 runs 15 residues. Germline lookup yields CDR1 MNHEY and CDR2 SVGEGT. CDR3 sequence reads: CASSSPSTSGYEQYF. CDR3 DNA: TGTGCCAGCAGTTCCCCCAGTACTAGCGGGTACGAGCAGTACTTC.

This clonotype has a handful of counts. The V and J genes are TRBV2 and TRBJ2-5, with 7 bases lining up with TRBD1. The V gene's germline CDR1 is SNHLY and CDR2 FYNNEI. This CDR3 comprises 13 residues. The V and J ends lost 7 bases and 2 bases, in that order; junction bases with no gene match: 4. The CDR3 coding sequence is TGTGCCAGCACCCGGGACAGACAAGAGACCCAGTACTTC. Its protein product is CASTRDRQETQYF.